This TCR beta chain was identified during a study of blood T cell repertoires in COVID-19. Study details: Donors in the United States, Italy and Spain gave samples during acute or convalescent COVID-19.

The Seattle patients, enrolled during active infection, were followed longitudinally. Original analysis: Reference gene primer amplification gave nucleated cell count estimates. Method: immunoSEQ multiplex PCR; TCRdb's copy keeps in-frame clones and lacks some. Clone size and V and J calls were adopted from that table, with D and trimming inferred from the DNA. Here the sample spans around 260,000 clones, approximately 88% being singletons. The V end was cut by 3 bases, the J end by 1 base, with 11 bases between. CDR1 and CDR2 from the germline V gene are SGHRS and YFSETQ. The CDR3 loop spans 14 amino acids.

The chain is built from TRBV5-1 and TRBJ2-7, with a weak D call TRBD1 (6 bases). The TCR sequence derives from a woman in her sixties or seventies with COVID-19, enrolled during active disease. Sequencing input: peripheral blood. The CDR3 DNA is TGCGCCAGCAGCTGGCGGACAGATTCCTACGAGCAGTACTTC. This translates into CASSWRTDSYEQYF. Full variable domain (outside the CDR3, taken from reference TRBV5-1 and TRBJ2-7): KAGVTQTPRYLIKTRGQQVTLSCSPISGHRSVSWYQQTPGQGLQFLFEYFSETQRNKGNFPGRFSGRQFSNSRSEMNVSTLELGDSALYLCASSWRTDSYEQYFGPGTRLTVT.